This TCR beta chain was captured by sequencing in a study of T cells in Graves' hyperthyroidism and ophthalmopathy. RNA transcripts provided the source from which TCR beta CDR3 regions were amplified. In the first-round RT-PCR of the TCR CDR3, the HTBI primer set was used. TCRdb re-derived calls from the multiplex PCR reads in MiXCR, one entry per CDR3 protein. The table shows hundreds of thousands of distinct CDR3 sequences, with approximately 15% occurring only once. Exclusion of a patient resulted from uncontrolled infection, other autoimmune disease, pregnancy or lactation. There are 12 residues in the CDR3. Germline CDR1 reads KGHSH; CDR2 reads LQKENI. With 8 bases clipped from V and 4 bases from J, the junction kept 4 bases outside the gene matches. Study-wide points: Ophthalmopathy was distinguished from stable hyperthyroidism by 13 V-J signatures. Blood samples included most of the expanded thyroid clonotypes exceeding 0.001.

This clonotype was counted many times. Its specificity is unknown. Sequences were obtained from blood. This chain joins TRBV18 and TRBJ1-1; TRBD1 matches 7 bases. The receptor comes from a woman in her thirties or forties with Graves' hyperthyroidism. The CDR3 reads CASDRVGTEAFF. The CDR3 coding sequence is TGTGCCAGCGACAGGGTGGGCACTGAAGCTTTCTTT. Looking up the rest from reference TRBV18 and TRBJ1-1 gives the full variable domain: NAGVMQNPRHLVRRRGQEARLRCSPMKGHSHVYWYRQLPEEGLKFMVYLQKENIIDESGMPKERFSAEFPKEGPSILRIQQVVRGDSAAYFCASDRVGTEAFFGQGTRLTVV.